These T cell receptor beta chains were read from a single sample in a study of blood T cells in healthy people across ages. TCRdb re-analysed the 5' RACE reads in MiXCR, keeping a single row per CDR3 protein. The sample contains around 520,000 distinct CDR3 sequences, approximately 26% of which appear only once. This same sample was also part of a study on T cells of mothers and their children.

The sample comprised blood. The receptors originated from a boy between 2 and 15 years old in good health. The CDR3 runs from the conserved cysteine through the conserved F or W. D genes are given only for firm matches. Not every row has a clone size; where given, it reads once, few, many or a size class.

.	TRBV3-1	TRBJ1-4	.	TGTGCCAGCAGCCTTACAGGGAGGAAGAATGAAAAACTGTTTTTT	CASSLTGRKNEKLFF
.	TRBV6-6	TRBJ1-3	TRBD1	TGTGCCAGCAGATACAGGGGGCTCGGAAACACCATATATTTT	CASRYRGLGNTIYF
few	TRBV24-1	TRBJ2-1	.	TGTGCCACCAGTGATTATTACAATGAGCAGTTCTTC	CATSDYYNEQFF
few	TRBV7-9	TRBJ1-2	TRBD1	TGTGCCAGCAGCTTAGCGCGAGACAGGGACGGGAGTAACTATGGCTACACCTTC	CASSLARDRDGSNYGYTF
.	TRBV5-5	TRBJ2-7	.	TGTGCCAGCAGCCCCCGGGACACCGGATCCCCGAGCTCCTACGAGCAGTACTTC	CASSPRDTGSPSSYEQYF
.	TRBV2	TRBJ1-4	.	TGTGCCAGCAGGCGGTGGGACGGTAATGAAAAACTGTTTTTT	CASRRWDGNEKLFF
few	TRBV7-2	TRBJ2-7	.	TGTGCCAGCAGCTTGAACGGAAACTACGAGCAGTACTTC	CASSLNGNYEQYF
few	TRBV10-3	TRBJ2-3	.	TGTGCCAGGCAGACAGTTTGGGCTCGCACAGATACGCAGTATTTT	CARQTVWARTDTQYF
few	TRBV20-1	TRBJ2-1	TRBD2	TGCAGTGCTAGGCCCATGACTAGCGGGGGGGCAAACAATGAGCAGTTCTTC	CSARPMTSGGANNEQFF
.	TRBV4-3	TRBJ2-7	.	TGCGCCAGCAGCCAAGCGGAGGGGAGGCACGAGCAGTACTTC	CASSQAEGRHEQYF
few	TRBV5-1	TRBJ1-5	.	TGCGCCAGCAGCTCTGGTGGTGGCAATCAGCCCCAGCATTTT	CASSSGGGNQPQHF
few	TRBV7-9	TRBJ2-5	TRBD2	TGTGCCAGCAGACGGGGGGGCCCGGAGACCCAGTACTTC	CASRRGGPETQYF
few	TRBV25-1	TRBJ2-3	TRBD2	TGTGCCAGCAGTGGCATACTTATAGCGGGAGTTAGGGATACGCAGTATTTT	CASSGILIAGVRDTQYF
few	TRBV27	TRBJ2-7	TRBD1	TGTGCCAGCAGTTTATTGGTAGGGACAGGGATCGGCGAGCAGTACTTC	CASSLLVGTGIGEQYF
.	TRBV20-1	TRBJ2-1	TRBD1	TGCAGTGCTAGAAATTGGGTAGGGGGCTCCCTCTACAATGAGCAGTTCTTC	CSARNWVGGSLYNEQFF